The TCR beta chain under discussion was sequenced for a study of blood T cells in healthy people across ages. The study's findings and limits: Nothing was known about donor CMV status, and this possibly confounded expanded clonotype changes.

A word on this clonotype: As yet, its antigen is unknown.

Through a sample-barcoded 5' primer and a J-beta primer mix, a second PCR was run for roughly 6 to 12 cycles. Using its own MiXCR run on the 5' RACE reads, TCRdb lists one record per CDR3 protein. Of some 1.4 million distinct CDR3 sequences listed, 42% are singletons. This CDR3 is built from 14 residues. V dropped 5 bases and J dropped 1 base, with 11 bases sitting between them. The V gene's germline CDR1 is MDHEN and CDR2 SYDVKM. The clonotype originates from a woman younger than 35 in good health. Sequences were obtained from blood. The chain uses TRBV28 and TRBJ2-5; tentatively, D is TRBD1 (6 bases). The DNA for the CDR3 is TGTGCCAGCAGTGCACAGGGTTCCCAAGAGACCCAGTACTTC. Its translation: CASSAQGSQETQYF.